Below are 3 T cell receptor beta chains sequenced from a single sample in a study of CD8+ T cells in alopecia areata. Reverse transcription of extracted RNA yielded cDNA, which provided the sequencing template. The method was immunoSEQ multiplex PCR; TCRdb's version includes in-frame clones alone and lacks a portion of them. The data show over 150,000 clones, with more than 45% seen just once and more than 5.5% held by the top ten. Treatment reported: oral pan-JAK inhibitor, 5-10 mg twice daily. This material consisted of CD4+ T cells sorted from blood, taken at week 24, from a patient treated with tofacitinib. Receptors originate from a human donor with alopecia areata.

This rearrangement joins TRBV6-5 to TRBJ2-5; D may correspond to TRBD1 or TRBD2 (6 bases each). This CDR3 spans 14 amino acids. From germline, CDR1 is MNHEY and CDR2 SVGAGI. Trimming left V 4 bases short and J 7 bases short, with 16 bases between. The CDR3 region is CASSSSRGHRTQYF. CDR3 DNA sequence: TGTGCCAGCAGTTCCTCCCGGGGGCATAGGACCCAGTACTTC.

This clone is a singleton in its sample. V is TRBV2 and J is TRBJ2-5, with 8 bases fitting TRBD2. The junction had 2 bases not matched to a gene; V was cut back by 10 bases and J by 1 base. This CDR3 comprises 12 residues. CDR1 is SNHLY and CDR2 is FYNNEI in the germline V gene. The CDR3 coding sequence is TGTGCCACCGCGGGGGGCCAAGAGACCCAGTACTTC. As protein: CATAGGQETQYF.

The CDR3 DNA is TGCGCCAGCAGTCTTGTGTGGACAGACAATACTAGCGGGAGTAAATATACGCAGTATTTT. Its translation is CASSLVWTDNTSGSKYTQYF. The rearrangement uses TRBV4-1 and TRBJ2-3; 11 bases agree with TRBD2. V shed 6 bases and J 7 bases; nucleotides not matched to a gene: 24. This CDR3 has 20 amino acids. Germline CDR1 reads MGHRA; CDR2 reads YSYEKL.